These 31 T cell receptor beta chains originate from one sample sequenced in a study of blood T cell repertoires in COVID-19. Clones were sequenced by immunoSEQ multiplex PCR, and TCRdb holds only the in-frame ones, with some missing. Among over 200,000 clones, 75% to 90% were seen once, and the ten largest hold just over 0.7%. The sample was peripheral blood. These receptors originate from a middle-aged man with acute or convalescent COVID-19.

This chain joins TRBV10-3 and TRBJ2-5; D might be TRBD1 (6 bases). Trimming shortened V by 11 bases and J by 2 bases, and 9 bases separated the two germline ends. Per germline, CDR1 ENHRY and CDR2 SYGVKD. The length of the CDR3 is 11 residues. CDR3 in amino acids: CAVGQQETQYF. The CDR3 DNA is TGTGCCGTCGGACAGCAAGAGACCCAGTACTTC.

The genes are TRBV7-2 and TRBJ2-3; TRBD1 aligns across 9 bases. Germline V gene lookup returns CDR1 SGHTA and CDR2 FQGNSA. The CDR3 totals 14 residues. J gave up 5 bases and V 3 bases, and 3 bases lay outside the gene matches. CDR3 bases: TGTGCCAGCAGCTTTGGACAGGGGATAGATACGCAGTATTTT. Translation gives CASSFGQGIDTQYF.

This chain uses TRBV6-5 with TRBJ2-7, with TRBD1 as a possible D gene (5 bases). Trimming cost V 8 bases and J 4 bases, with 18 bases left between them. The CDR3 consists of 14 residues. The germline CDR1 and CDR2 sequences are MNHEY and SVGAGI. The CDR3 region has the DNA TGTGCCAGCTTTAACCGGGCAGGGATATACGAGCAGTACTTC. This sequence encodes CASFNRAGIYEQYF.

This clone was detected only once. This rearrangement joins TRBV5-1 to TRBJ2-1, with 9 bases matching TRBD2. Trimming took 5 bases from V and 4 from J; bases not matched to a gene: 10. Germline V CDR1 and CDR2: SGHRS, YFSETQ. This CDR3 comprises 16 residues. This chain's CDR3 is CASSSASGVIYNEQFF. The CDR3 DNA follows: TGCGCCAGCAGTTCAGCTAGCGGGGTTATTTACAATGAGCAGTTCTTC.

The gene calls are TRBV6-2 or TRBV6-3 and TRBJ1-1; D remains unclear. CDR1 is MNHEY, CDR2 SVGEGT, per germline. There are 13 residues in the CDR3. The V and J ends lost 6 bases and 1 base respectively, with 9 bases between them. CDR3 bases: TGTGCCAGCAGCCCCCGGGGGAACACTGAAGCTTTCTTT. Translated: CASSPRGNTEAFF.

The V and J genes are TRBV19 and TRBJ1-5, with TRBD1 matching 10 bases. Germline CDR1 is LNHDA and CDR2 is SQIVND (reference sequence). V was pared by 0 bases and J by 2 bases, with 7 bases of the junction left unmatched. The CDR3 is 18 residues long. The CDR3 bases are TGTGCCAGTAGTATAGATTCGTGGGGGACAGGGGGCAATCAGCCCCAGCATTTT. This translates into CASSIDSWGTGGNQPQHF.

This chain links TRBV27 with TRBJ1-1, with D uncertain. V was pared by 1 base and J by 3 bases, with 12 bases between. Germline V gene sequence: CDR1 MNHEY, CDR2 SMNVEV (reference sequence). The CDR3 loop spans 15 amino acids. CDR3 coding DNA: TGTGCCAGCAGTTTATTATTCGGAGGGTACACTGAAGCTTTCTTT. It codes for CASSLLFGGYTEAFF.

The chain joins TRBV2 to TRBJ1-1, with D possibly being TRBD1 (6 bases). V was trimmed by 6 bases and J by 4 bases, leaving 12 bases between them. The CDR3 covers 13 residues. The germline gives CDR1 SNHLY, CDR2 FYNNEI. The CDR3 DNA is TGTGCCAGCAGAAAGGGGGAGATCACTGAAGCTTTCTTT. Translated: CASRKGEITEAFF. The full variable domain, its missing parts supplied by reference TRBV2 and TRBJ1-1, is EPEVTQTPSHQVTQMGQEVILRCVPISNHLYFYWYRQILGQKVEFLVSFYNNEISEKSEIFDDQFSVERPDGSNFTLKIRSTKLEDSAMYFCASRKGEITEAFFGQGTRLTVV.

The chain couples TRBV19 to TRBJ1-2, with 7 bases fitting TRBD1. J gave up 2 bases and V 7 bases, and 4 bases lay outside the gene matches. This CDR3 comprises 13 residues. Germline lookup yields CDR1 LNHDA and CDR2 SQIVND (reference sequence). CDR3 sequence (DNA): TGTGCCAGTATGGGACAGACAAACTATGGCTACACCTTC. It codes for CASMGQTNYGYTF.

The chain combines TRBV3-1 (or the pseudogene TRBV3-2) with TRBJ2-6, with D perhaps matching TRBD2 (7 bases). The germline V and J ends were trimmed by 0 bases and 2 bases, with 14 bases remaining between them. In germline, CDR1 is LGHDT, CDR2 YNNKEL (reference sequence). The CDR3 loop spans 18 amino acids. As DNA, the CDR3 is TGTGCCAGCAGCCAAGATTCGGTCGGGGGGCCTGGGGCCAACGTCCTGACTTTC. This codes for CASSQDSVGGPGANVLTF.

The table lists this clone with a count of one. The V and J genes are TRBV24-1 and TRBJ2-1; the match to TRBD1 covers 8 bases. The CDR3 has 15 residues. V shed 4 bases and J 9 bases; nucleotides not matched to a gene: 10. Germline lookup yields CDR1 KGHDR and CDR2 SFDVKD. The CDR3 DNA is TGTGCCACCAGTGACCCAGGACAGGGAGAGACTGAGCAGTTCTTC. It is translated as CATSDPGQGETEQFF.

This clone was counted only a few times. This chain connects TRBV19 to TRBJ1-5; TRBD1 is a possible D gene (6 bases). This CDR3 comprises 14 residues. Germline V gene lookup returns CDR1 LNHDA and CDR2 SQIVND (reference sequence). V shed 7 bases and J shed 5 bases, with 15 bases lying between them. CDR3 DNA sequence: TGTGCCAGTACCCACCCCAGGGGCGATCAGCCCCAGCATTTT. It is translated as CASTHPRGDQPQHF.

Comments on this clone: The same CDR3 arises from other DNA sequences in this sample as well. This chain connects TRBV10-1 to TRBJ2-3; 15 positions agree with TRBD2. V lost 6 bases and J lost 3; bases outside the gene matches: 4. CDR1 WNHNN and CDR2 SYGVQD come from the germline V gene (reference sequence). The CDR3 loop spans 16 amino acids. CDR3 coding DNA: TGCGCCAGCAGCGAGGGACTAGCGGGGGGAACAGATACGCAGTATTTT. The encoded protein is CASSEGLAGGTDTQYF.

The J gene is TRBJ2-7, the V gene TRBV14; 9 nucleotides agree with TRBD2. Trimming at V came to 4 bases and at J to 4 bases, leaving 8 bases not matched to a gene. This CDR3 contains 15 residues. Germline-derived CDR1 and CDR2 are SGHDN and FVKESK. CDR3 DNA: TGTGCCAGCAGCCCACATGGACTAGCGCAATACGAGCAGTACTTC. Translated: CASSPHGLAQYEQYF.

The chain links TRBV6-2 or TRBV6-3 to TRBJ1-1, with 11 bases matching TRBD1. The CDR3 contains 14 residues. V lost 3 bases to trimming and J lost 7 bases; unmatched junction nucleotides: 4. Germline V gives CDR1 MNHEY, CDR2 SVGEGT. The CDR3 sequence: CASSYRTGGIEAFF. The CDR3 nucleotides read TGTGCCAGCAGTTATAGGACAGGGGGCATTGAAGCTTTCTTT.

The chain couples TRBV30 to TRBJ2-2; D possibly corresponds to TRBD1 (5 bases). The V gene lost 6 bases and the J gene lost 3 bases, with 14 bases spanning the gap. Looked up from germline, CDR1 is GTSNPN and CDR2 is SVGIG (reference sequence). This CDR3 contains 14 residues. CDR3 sequence (DNA): TGTGCCTGCCCCGTCGACAGCTACACCGGGGAGCTGTTTTTT. Protein: CACPVDSYTGELFF.

The chain links TRBV30 to TRBJ1-1; TRBD1 agrees at 9 bases. Germline lookup yields CDR1 GTSNPN and CDR2 SVGIG (reference sequence). The CDR3 spans 12 residues. V lost 1 base, J lost 10 bases, and 4 bases stayed unmatched. CDR3 sequence reads: CAWSGTGERAFF. DNA of the CDR3: TGTGCCTGGAGTGGGACAGGGGAGAGAGCTTTCTTT.

The chain links TRBV2 to TRBJ2-3; 8 bases are a match to TRBD1. Per the germline V gene, CDR1 is SNHLY and CDR2 is FYNNEI. V lost 6 bases, J lost 1 base, and 9 bases stayed unmatched. The CDR3 runs 16 residues. CDR3 bases: TGTGCCAGCAGCCGAAAGGGGACAGGCGGCACAGATACGCAGTATTTT. It codes for CASSRKGTGGTDTQYF. Supplemented by reference TRBV2 and TRBJ2-3, the full variable domain reads EPEVTQTPSHQVTQMGQEVILRCVPISNHLYFYWYRQILGQKVEFLVSFYNNEISEKSEIFDDQFSVERPDGSNFTLKIRSTKLEDSAMYFCASSRKGTGGTDTQYFGPGTRLTVL.

This chain links TRBV11-3 with TRBJ2-2, with TRBD1 identical over 7 bases. The CDR3 loop spans 15 amino acids. V lost 5 bases, J lost 2 bases, and 5 bases stayed unmatched. Per germline, CDR1 SGHNT and CDR2 YENEEA. The CDR3 region has the DNA TGTGCCAGCAGCCCCGGGACAGCAAACACCGGGGAGCTGTTTTTT. This translates into CASSPGTANTGELFF.

The chain combines TRBV19 with TRBJ1-1; D unclear. The germline CDR1 and CDR2 sequences are LNHDA and SQIVND (reference sequence). CDR3 size: 14 residues. V lost 1 base, J lost 2 bases, and 8 bases lay in between. CDR3 coding DNA: TGTGCCAGTAGTATAGCAATGAGAAACACTGAAGCTTTCTTT. Its protein product is CASSIAMRNTEAFF.

The genes are TRBV19 and TRBJ2-2, with 7 nucleotides matching TRBD2. V lost 7 bases, J lost 0 bases, and 5 bases stayed unmatched. Per the germline V gene, CDR1 is LNHDA and CDR2 is SQIVND (reference sequence). The CDR3 has 15 amino acids. DNA for the CDR3: TGTGCCAGTAACCTTCTAGCGGCGAACACCGGGGAGCTGTTTTTT. Protein: CASNLLAANTGELFF.

The chain employs TRBV6-1 and TRBJ1-4; D is possibly TRBD1 (6 bases). Trimming shortened V by 1 base and J by 17 bases, and 8 bases separated the two germline ends. This CDR3 spans 10 amino acids. From germline, CDR1 is MNHNS and CDR2 SASEGT. The chain's CDR3 is CASSEEGTFF. CDR3 nucleotide sequence: TGTGCCAGCAGTGAAGAGGGGACATTTTTT.

This clone was observed once. The chain carries TRBV27 and TRBJ1-1, with a possible D match to TRBD1 (6 bases). Germline V gives CDR1 MNHEY, CDR2 SMNVEV (reference sequence). The CDR3 consists of 15 residues. V was clipped by 1 base and J by 3 bases, with 12 bases between them. CDR3 sequence (DNA): TGTGCCAGCAGTTTATTAAATACAGGGTACACTGAAGCTTTCTTT. This encodes CASSLLNTGYTEAFF.

CDR3 residues: CASSLNPSGSGEQFF. The DNA for the CDR3 is TGTGCCAGCAGCTTAAATCCTAGCGGGAGCGGTGAGCAGTTCTTC. The chain recombines TRBV7-3 with TRBJ2-1; 10 nucleotides match TRBD2. Trimming removed 1 base from V and 9 bases from J; junction bases left unmatched: 6. CDR3 length: 15 residues. Looked up from germline, CDR1 is SGHTA and CDR2 is FQGTGA. Full variable domain (missing parts from reference TRBV7-3 and TRBJ2-1): GAGVSQTPSNKVTEKGKYVELRCDPISGHTALYWYRQSLGQGPEFLIYFQGTGAADDSGLPNDRFFAVRPEGSVSTLKIQRTERGDSAVYLCASSLNPSGSGEQFFGPGTRLTVL.

A few counts support this clone. The chain joins TRBV2 to TRBJ1-5; tentative D call: TRBD1 (5 bases). The CDR3 is 17 residues long. Per germline, CDR1 SNHLY and CDR2 FYNNEI. Trimming took 8 bases from V and 0 from J, leaving 20 bases between them. The CDR3 protein is CASCRFDSKYSNQPQHF. As DNA, the CDR3 is TGTGCCAGCTGCAGATTCGACAGCAAATATAGCAATCAGCCCCAGCATTTT. Combining the CDR3 with reference TRBV2 and TRBJ1-5 gives the whole variable domain EPEVTQTPSHQVTQMGQEVILRCVPISNHLYFYWYRQILGQKVEFLVSFYNNEISEKSEIFDDQFSVERPDGSNFTLKIRSTKLEDSAMYFCASCRFDSKYSNQPQHFGDGTRLSIL.

The chain has TRBV7-8 and TRBJ2-5; 7 nucleotides line up with TRBD1. With V trimmed by 5 bases and J by 5 bases, 5 bases remained unmatched. Germline V gene lookup returns CDR1 SGHVS and CDR2 FQNEAQ. The CDR3 loop spans 13 amino acids. The CDR3 region is CASSRQGWETQYF. In DNA form, the CDR3 reads TGTGCCAGCAGCCGACAGGGATGGGAGACCCAGTACTTC. The whole variable domain, filled in from reference TRBV7-8 and TRBJ2-5, reads GAGVSQSPRYKVAKRGQDVALRCDPISGHVSLFWYQQALGQGPEFLTYFQNEAQLDKSGLPSDRFFAERPEGSVSTLKIQRTQQEDSAVYLCASSRQGWETQYFGPGTRLLVL.

The V call is TRBV27, the J call TRBJ1-1, with 9 bases matching TRBD1. Germline V gene data show CDR1 as MNHEY and CDR2 as SMNVEV (reference sequence). Losses at the gene ends were 2 bases for V and 3 bases for J; bases not matched to a gene: 1. The CDR3 is made up of 14 amino acids. The CDR3 nucleotides read TGTGCCAGCAGTTTAGGACAGGGGTACACTGAAGCTTTCTTT. Its protein is CASSLGQGYTEAFF.

The gene calls are TRBV24-1 and TRBJ2-6; 8 bases match TRBD1. The V and J ends lost 4 bases and 4 bases, in that order; junction bases with no gene match: 5. The CDR3 length is 16 residues. The V gene's germline CDR1 is KGHDR and CDR2 SFDVKD. CDR3 amino acids: CATSDPTGVGANVLTF. In nucleotides, the CDR3 is TGTGCCACCAGTGACCCGACAGGGGTAGGGGCCAACGTCCTGACTTTC.

This clone was seen only once. The chain is built from TRBV7-2 and TRBJ2-1, with TRBD2 matching over 9 bases. J was trimmed by 2 bases and V by 2 bases; bases with no gene match: 7. This CDR3 comprises 17 residues. Germline V gives CDR1 SGHTA, CDR2 FQGNSA. The DNA of the CDR3 is TGTGCCAGCAGCTTACCTCCAGCGGGAGGCCCCTACAATGAGCAGTTCTTC. It codes for CASSLPPAGGPYNEQFF.

This chain connects TRBV19 to TRBJ1-1; D is ambiguous. Trimming took off 7 bases at V and 5 bases at J, with 17 bases between the two ends. Germline CDR1 is LNHDA and CDR2 is SQIVND (reference sequence). This CDR3 comprises 14 residues. The CDR3: CASTRSKDRTEAFF. The DNA of the CDR3 is TGTGCCAGTACCCGTAGCAAGGATAGGACTGAAGCTTTCTTT.

The rearrangement links TRBV7-6 to TRBJ2-2; a weak D match, TRBD2 (6 bases). CDR1 and CDR2 (germline): SGHVS, FNYEAQ. Trimming took off 5 bases at V and 6 bases at J, with 19 bases between the two ends. This CDR3 region has 16 residues. The CDR3 bases are TGTGCCAGCAGCCGATGGGAGGCTACGGTGGCCGGGGAGCTGTTTTTT. This translates into CASSRWEATVAGELFF.